This is a list of T cell receptor beta chains from one sample in a study of T cells in Graves' hyperthyroidism and ophthalmopathy. In TCRdb, the multiplex PCR reads were re-called with MiXCR into one record per CDR3 protein. The sample includes 250,000 to 300,000 distinct CDR3 sequences, 13% to 15% of them seen just once. The sequencing input was blood. The receptor source for this set is a woman aged 40 to 55 with Graves' hyperthyroidism that later progressed to Graves' ophthalmopathy. Both conserved end residues are part of each CDR3. D genes are given only for firm matches.

cdr3_aa: CASTGKGKPQHF; j_call: TRBJ1-5; v_call: TRBV28; d_call: .
cdr3_aa: CASSLGRSSYNEQFF; j_call: TRBJ2-1; v_call: TRBV11-2; d_call: .
cdr3_aa: CASSAAYPGTELYNEQFF; j_call: TRBJ2-1; v_call: TRBV10-1; d_call: TRBD1
cdr3_aa: CASRNSTQGRGQPQHF; j_call: TRBJ1-5; v_call: TRBV19; d_call: .
cdr3_aa: CASSPFQGNTEAFF; j_call: TRBJ1-1; v_call: TRBV7-8; d_call: .
cdr3_aa: CASSAPLAGGPYDEQFF; j_call: TRBJ2-1; v_call: TRBV6-1; d_call: TRBD2
cdr3_aa: CASSEMGSGRNEQFF; j_call: TRBJ2-1; v_call: TRBV6-1; d_call: TRBD2
cdr3_aa: CATSTGLPNQPQHF; j_call: TRBJ1-5; v_call: TRBV15; d_call: .
cdr3_aa: CASSAGTATDTQYF; j_call: TRBJ2-3; v_call: TRBV7-3; d_call: TRBD1
cdr3_aa: CASIRGMVVETQYF; j_call: TRBJ2-5; v_call: TRBV6-1; d_call: .
cdr3_aa: CASSLGQGATEQYF; j_call: TRBJ2-7; v_call: TRBV27; d_call: TRBD1
cdr3_aa: CATSDPVDRETYNEQFF; j_call: TRBJ2-1; v_call: TRBV24-1; d_call: TRBD1
cdr3_aa: CASSHAEGQPSYEQYF; j_call: TRBJ2-7; v_call: TRBV4-2; d_call: .
cdr3_aa: CASTVAPGQGYHEQYF; j_call: TRBJ2-7; v_call: TRBV5-1; d_call: TRBD1
cdr3_aa: CASSLTWGLNTEAFF; j_call: TRBJ1-1; v_call: TRBV5-6; d_call: .
cdr3_aa: CATSGVKGPRHKLETQYF; j_call: TRBJ2-5; v_call: TRBV11-2; d_call: .
cdr3_aa: CASSSRWGGSPLHF; j_call: TRBJ1-6; v_call: TRBV27; d_call: .